A selection of T cell receptor beta chains follows, all from one sample in a study of PD-1 blockade in classical Hodgkin lymphoma. Profiled with immunoSEQ multiplex PCR; TCRdb holds only in-frame clones, not every one. The repertoire holds some 96,000 clones, about four fifths seen once, with roughly 15% in the top ten. Sequenced material: peripheral blood mononuclear cells (PBMCs), taken before the second cycle of nivolumab. Receptors originate from a human donor with classical Hodgkin lymphoma. CDR3s leave out the opening cysteine and the closing phenylalanine or tryptophan.

v_call,cdr3_aa
TRBV30,AWSVPGGAAFTEAF
TRBV5-1,ASSLTGTPADTQY
TRBV5-1,ASSQGLAGVQETQY
TRBV4-1,ASRARATNEKLF
TRBV7-3,ASSLGFGGEAF
TRBV4-2,ASSRGRELAGGLAF
TRBV19,ASSVQQGIEQF
TRBV9,ASSVGEGVVGYT
TRBV5-4,ASSLGGRETQY
TRBV7-2,ASSLGRGAHQPQH
TRBV29-1,SVEERARDREALL
TRBV4-3,ASSQDRNYGYT
TRBV30,AWSVQVADNYGYT
TRBV10-1,ASSEGRNTGELF
TRBV10-2,ASSEGGRGETQY
TRBV19,ASSLTGFPGDEQF
TRBV9,ASTKGGDQETQY
TRBV4-3,ASSQEGGTKQETQY
TRBV9,ASSVELAGPGGDTQY
TRBV5-1,ASSSANYEQY
TRBV28,ASSPGSLEAKNIQY
TRBV9,ASSAGTSGRFSNEQF
TRBV10-3,AISAQDRVSTGELF
TRBV28,ASSSSGVYEQY
TRBV5-6,ASSLGVNQPQH